These T cell receptor beta chains were read from a single sample in a study of Ad26.COV2.S vaccination and SARS-CoV-2 variants. Data came from immunoSEQ multiplex PCR; TCRdb stores just in-frame clones and leaves some out. The profile shows some 400,000 clones, 89% of them singletons. Sample: peripheral blood, taken in a trial of Ad26.COV2.S vaccine versus placebo. These receptor sequences come from a person between 18 and 65 years old who received the Ad26.COV2.S COVID-19 vaccine or a placebo. Both conserved end residues are part of each CDR3. The D gene is left open where the match is weak.

j_call v_call d_call cdr3_aa cdr3_nt
TRBJ1-1 TRBV7-9 NA CASSLGDRLRDEAFF TGTGCCAGCAGCTTAGGAGACAGGTTAAGGGATGAAGCTTTCTTT
TRBJ2-7 TRBV4-2 NA CASSRGPTGGRLAGGYYEQYF TGTGCCAGCAGCCGGGGGCCGACAGGGGGCCGGCTAGCGGGAGGATACTACGAGCAGTACTTC
TRBJ2-1 TRBV7-8 NA CASSPRYSYNEQFF TGTGCCAGCAGCCCACGCTACTCCTACAATGAGCAGTTCTTC
TRBJ2-3 TRBV27 TRBD1 CASSPGGTQYF TGTGCCAGCAGTCCAGGGGGTACGCAGTATTTT
TRBJ1-4 TRBV28 NA CASSSQPEKLFF TGTGCCAGCAGTTCGCAACCTGAAAAACTGTTTTTT
TRBJ2-7 TRBV30 TRBD1 CAWSVAGGEQYF TGTGCCTGGAGTGTAGCAGGGGGCGAGCAGTACTTC
TRBJ2-1 TRBV30 TRBD2 CAWSGAGGRRSYNEQFF TGTGCATGGAGTGGCGCGGGGGGTCGTCGGTCCTACAATGAGCAGTTCTTC
TRBJ1-5 TRBV28 NA CASRGGGAFNQPQHF TGTGCCAGTAGAGGGGGAGGGGCCTTCAATCAGCCCCAGCATTTT
TRBJ2-7 TRBV3-1/TRBV3-2 NA CASSQARNSIHAVSYEQYF TGTGCCAGCAGCCAAGCAAGGAACAGTATTCACGCCGTCTCCTACGAGCAGTACTTC
TRBJ2-7 TRBV18 NA CASSPPRGGSSYEQYF TGTGCCAGCTCACCACCGAGGGGGGGCAGCTCCTACGAGCAGTACTTC